These 17 T cell receptor beta chains came from one sample sequenced in a study of OX40 agonist ivuxolimab in advanced cancers. Profiled with immunoSEQ multiplex PCR; TCRdb holds only in-frame clones, not every one. Of tens of thousands of clones in the sample, 73% were seen once. The input for sequencing was CD4+ or CD8+ T cells sorted from blood, taken in a trial of the OX40 agonist ivuxolimab. These receptors were collected from an adult with an advanced solid tumor such as melanoma, head and neck, liver or kidney cancer.

The chain links TRBV6-5 to TRBJ1-2, with D unresolved. Germline V lookup: CDR1 MNHEY, CDR2 SVGAGI. Trimming took 0 bases from V and 6 from J, leaving 8 bases between them. CDR3 length equals 13 residues. The CDR3 loop reads CASSYSIKNGYTF. The CDR3 DNA is TGTGCCAGCAGTTACTCGATTAAAAATGGCTACACCTTC.

The chain combines TRBV18 with TRBJ1-2; 7 bases match TRBD1. V shed 3 bases, J shed 3 bases, and the junction held 7 bases outside the gene matches. The germline V gene has CDR1 KGHSH and CDR2 LQKENI. The CDR3 runs 15 residues. The CDR3 coding sequence is TGTGCCAGCTCACCTTGGGCAGACAGGGACTATGGCTACACCTTC. Its translation is CASSPWADRDYGYTF.

This chain links TRBV7-2 with TRBJ1-2; D gene unclear. The germline gives CDR1 SGHTA, CDR2 FQGNSA. Trimming took 5 bases from V and 2 from J, leaving 18 bases between them. This CDR3 has 16 residues. This chain's CDR3 is CASSPGPFVVNYGYTF. In DNA, the CDR3 is TGTGCCAGCAGCCCAGGACCGTTCGTCGTAAACTATGGCTACACCTTC.

This sequence joins TRBV7-8 and TRBJ1-1, with 7 positions matching TRBD1. CDR1 is SGHVS and CDR2 is FQNEAQ in the germline V gene. The CDR3 consists of 15 residues. V shed 4 bases, J shed 1 base, and the junction held 6 bases outside the gene matches. CDR3 region: CASSSRQGGNTEAFF. The CDR3 DNA follows: TGTGCCAGCAGCTCCCGACAGGGAGGGAACACTGAAGCTTTCTTT. Together with reference TRBV7-8 and TRBJ1-1, the CDR3 gives the full variable domain: GAGVSQSPRYKVAKRGQDVALRCDPISGHVSLFWYQQALGQGPEFLTYFQNEAQLDKSGLPSDRFFAERPEGSVSTLKIQRTQQEDSAVYLCASSSRQGGNTEAFFGQGTRLTVV.

V gene TRBV6-4 combines with J gene TRBJ1-5; D gene ambiguous. This CDR3 is 12 amino acids long. V was clipped by 8 bases and J by 6 bases, with 11 bases between them. Looked up from germline, CDR1 is MRHNA and CDR2 is SNTAGT. The CDR3 spells CASGSCSQPQHF. CDR3 DNA: TGTGCCAGCGGGTCTTGTAGTCAGCCCCAGCATTTT.

This chain uses TRBV7-8 with TRBJ2-7; a possible D gene is TRBD2 (5 bases). V was cut by 1 base and J by 3 bases, with 7 bases left in between. Germline V gene sequence: CDR1 SGHVS, CDR2 FQNEAQ. CDR3 length: 13 amino acids. In DNA, the CDR3 is TGTGCCAGCAGCTTAGGAGGGTTCTACGAGCAGTACTTC. This translates into CASSLGGFYEQYF.

The chain uses TRBV7-9 and TRBJ1-4; perhaps TRBD1 as D (6 bases). The CDR3 has 14 amino acids. Germline V lookup: CDR1 SEHNR, CDR2 FQNEAQ (reference sequence). Trimming stripped 5 bases from V and 6 bases from J, with 13 bases between. The CDR3 DNA follows: TGTGCCAGCAGCGAAGGATGGACAGATGAAAAACTGTTTTTT. It yields the protein CASSEGWTDEKLFF.

In its sample, this clone was seen a few times. The gene calls are TRBV9 and TRBJ1-1; no clear D gene. This CDR3 spans 14 amino acids. Between the trimmed V and J ends, which lost 0 bases and 2 bases, there was a span of 8 bases. Germline V lookup: CDR1 SGDLS, CDR2 YYNGEE. CDR3 protein: CASSVGGDNTEAFF. Here the CDR3 DNA reads TGTGCCAGCAGCGTAGGGGGAGATAACACTGAAGCTTTCTTT.

The V call is TRBV13, the J call TRBJ1-2; no clear D. V lost 1 base to trimming and J lost 0 bases, with 12 bases between them. Per the germline V gene, CDR1 is PRHDT and CDR2 is FYEKMQ (reference sequence). The CDR3 has 16 residues. The CDR3 sequence is CASSLEVGRANYGYTF. In DNA, the CDR3 is TGTGCCAGCAGCTTAGAGGTCGGGAGGGCTAACTATGGCTACACCTTC.

This clone showed up just a few times. The gene calls are TRBV27 and TRBJ2-1, with 7 bases fitting TRBD1. With 3 bases clipped from V and 0 bases from J, the junction kept 2 bases outside the gene matches. CDR3 length: 15 amino acids. From germline, CDR1 is MNHEY and CDR2 SMNVEV (reference sequence). The CDR3 DNA follows: TGTGCCAGCAGTTTGGACAGGAGCTCCTACAATGAGCAGTTCTTC. Its protein is CASSLDRSSYNEQFF.

The genes are TRBV7-2 and TRBJ2-3, with TRBD1 as a possible D gene (6 bases). The CDR3 extends over 16 amino acids. The V end was cut by 6 bases, the J end by 0 bases, with 16 bases between. CDR1 and CDR2 (germline): SGHTA, FQGNSA. This CDR3 reads CASRWGLQTSTDTQYF. The CDR3 bases are TGTGCCAGCAGGTGGGGGCTACAGACTAGCACAGATACGCAGTATTTT.

This clone was detected once. The chain links TRBV7-8 to TRBJ2-7, with D possibly being TRBD1 or TRBD2 (5 bases each). Trimming removed 1 base from V and 0 bases from J, with 7 bases in between. The CDR3 has 14 amino acids. The germline gives CDR1 SGHVS, CDR2 FQNEAQ. The CDR3 DNA sequence: TGTGCCAGCAGCTTAGTAGGGACCTCCTACGAGCAGTACTTC. Amino acids: CASSLVGTSYEQYF.

The genes are TRBV29-1 and TRBJ2-6; D might be TRBD1 or TRBD2, each matching 5 bases. V gave up 1 base and J gave up 0 bases, with 13 bases separating them. CDR3 length: 17 residues. Germline CDR1 is SQVTM and CDR2 is ANQGSEA. CDR3 nucleotide sequence: TGCAGCGTTGAAGGGGGGAGCTGGAGCTCTGGGGCCAACGTCCTGACTTTC. It yields the protein CSVEGGSWSSGANVLTF.

The chain links TRBV19 to TRBJ2-3; no clear D gene. Trimming took 10 bases from V and 5 from J, leaving 10 bases between them. The CDR3 runs to 11 residues. Germline V lookup: CDR1 LNHDA, CDR2 SQIVND (reference sequence). This CDR3 reads CATLRRDTQYF. The DNA for the CDR3 is TGTGCCACCCTAAGGCGAGATACGCAGTATTTT.

This clone was found a few times. V is TRBV23-1 and J is TRBJ1-6; perhaps TRBD1 as D (6 bases). TRBV23-1 is flagged as an ORF with uncertain function. V shed 0 bases and J shed 10 bases, with 16 bases lying between them. The CDR3 is made up of 16 amino acids. The CDR3 is CASSQSEGQTRSPLHF. CDR3 in DNA: TGCGCCAGCAGTCAATCGGAGGGACAAACTAGGTCACCCCTCCACTTT.

In its sample, this clone was seen a few times. This rearrangement joins TRBV6-1 to TRBJ2-7, with D possibly being TRBD2 (5 bases). The CDR3 spans 15 residues. Trimming stripped 2 bases from V and 2 bases from J, with 13 bases between. Per the germline V gene, CDR1 is MNHNS and CDR2 is SASEGT. CDR3 bases: TGTGCCAGCAGTGAACTCCGGGAAATTACCTACGAGCAGTACTTC. The encoded protein is CASSELREITYEQYF.

This clone was detected only a few times. The chain couples TRBV19 to TRBJ2-7; 8 bases are a match to TRBD1. Germline-derived CDR1 and CDR2 are LNHDA and SQIVND (reference sequence). The V gene end was trimmed by 6 bases and the J gene end by 2 bases; junction bases not matched to a gene: 3. CDR3 length: 13 amino acids. The CDR3 sequence: CASRRTGTYEQYF. The CDR3 DNA follows: TGTGCCAGTAGGAGGACAGGGACCTACGAGCAGTACTTC.